This entry describes one T cell receptor beta chain. The data derive from a study of T-cell reconstitution after alpha-beta-depleted transplantation in children. Molecular barcoding with unique molecular identifiers was used for the TCRbeta library. TCRdb reanalysed the PCR reads using MiXCR and keeps one entry per CDR3 protein. The sample contains around 250,000 distinct CDR3 sequences, over 8% of which appear only once. The CDR3 runs 14 residues. Germline CDR1 reads SNHLY; CDR2 reads FYNNEI. The V and J ends lost 3 bases and 3 bases respectively, with 11 bases between them. This clonotype originated in a human donor who donated a stem cell graft to a child with SCID. The sequencing used PBMCs from the stem cell graft donor, collected from the stem cell graft. V usage is TRBV2 and J usage is TRBJ1-2, with a weak D call TRBD1 (5 bases). The CDR3 DNA reads as TGTGCCAGCAGTGACTCGGGACTGGACTATGGCTACACCTTC. It yields the protein CASSDSGLDYGYTF.